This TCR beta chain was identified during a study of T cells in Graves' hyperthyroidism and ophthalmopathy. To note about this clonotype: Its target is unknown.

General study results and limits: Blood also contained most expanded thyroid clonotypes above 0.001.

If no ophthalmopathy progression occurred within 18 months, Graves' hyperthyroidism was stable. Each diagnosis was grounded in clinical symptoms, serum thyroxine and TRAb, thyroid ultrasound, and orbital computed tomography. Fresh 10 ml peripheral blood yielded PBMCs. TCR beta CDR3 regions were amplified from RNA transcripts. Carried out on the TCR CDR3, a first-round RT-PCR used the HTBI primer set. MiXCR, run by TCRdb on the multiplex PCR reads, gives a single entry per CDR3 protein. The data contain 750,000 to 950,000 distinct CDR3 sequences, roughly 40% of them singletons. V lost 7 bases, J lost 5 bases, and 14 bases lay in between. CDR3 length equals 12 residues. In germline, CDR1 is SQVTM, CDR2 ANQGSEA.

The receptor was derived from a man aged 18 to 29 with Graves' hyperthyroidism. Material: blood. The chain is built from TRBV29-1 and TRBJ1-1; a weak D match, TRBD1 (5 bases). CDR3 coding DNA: TGCAGCGCCACCGCCGGGGGGACTGAAGCTTTCTTT. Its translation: CSATAGGTEAFF.